Sequencing of this TCR beta chain was carried out in a study of siplizumab effects on memory and regulatory T cells. The protocol was immunoSEQ multiplex PCR, while the TCRdb copy is restricted to in-frame clones and leaves out a portion. The data contain some 100,000 clones, roughly 96% of them singletons. General study results and limits: Proliferating Tregs from siplizumab cultures lacked functional confirmation of suppression. Mean Treg-derived proportions of mappable alloreactive CD4+ clones were 55% to 75% for siplizumab and less than 35% for controls. A naive or memory phenotype could not be assigned to roughly 75-97% of the proliferating CD4+ or CD8+ clones.

This clone was counted a few times. As yet, its antigen is unknown. The TCR was taken from a human donor in good health. The sequenced sample was naive CD4+ T cells sorted from blood.

CDR3 DNA sequence: TGTGCCAGCAGTGAACGGACAGCTAGTAGCAATCAGCCCCAGCATTTT. Protein sequence: CASSERTASSNQPQHF. The chain combines TRBV2 with TRBJ1-5, with a possible D match to TRBD1 (6 bases). This CDR3 has 16 amino acids. In germline, CDR1 is SNHLY, CDR2 FYNNEI. V was shortened by 2 bases and J by 0 bases, with 11 bases between the two germline ends.